The 21 T cell receptor beta chains listed next were all sequenced from one sample in a study of vaccination and CD4 T cells after COVID-19. Sequence data for DNA of cultured CD4+ T cells were generated by the Oncomine TCR Beta short-read assay. Via MiXCR, TCRdb re-called the PCR reads, giving one row per CDR3 protein. This table holds 15,000 to 25,000 distinct CDR3 sequences, approximately 40% found once. No cognate antigen is known for these TCRs. Treatment of the sample: roughly 11-day PBMC culture with coronavirus spike peptide pools or control peptides (ViraFEST assay). The sample was cultured CD4+ T cells from blood. The receptors stem from a human donor with COVID-19.

This clonotype was counted only a few times. The chain joins TRBV6-5 to TRBJ2-2; tentative D call: TRBD1 (6 bases). The CDR3 consists of 14 residues. The germline V gene encodes CDR1 MNHEY and CDR2 SVGAGI. Trimming removed 2 bases from V and 7 bases from J, with 11 bases in between. The chain's CDR3 is CASSYQNRDGELFF. The CDR3 nucleotides read TGTGCCAGCAGTTACCAAAACAGGGACGGGGAGCTGTTTTTT.

This clonotype was picked up a small number of times. The J gene is TRBJ1-5, the V gene TRBV6-2 or TRBV6-3, with 8 bases matching TRBD1. V was pared by 6 bases and J by 7 bases, with 11 bases of the junction left unmatched. The length of the CDR3 is 15 residues. Per the germline V gene, CDR1 is MNHEY and CDR2 is SVGEGT. DNA of the CDR3: TGTGCCAGCAGCCAGGGGGCAGGGCCGGGCCAGCCCCAGCATTTT. This codes for CASSQGAGPGQPQHF.

This chain connects TRBV5-6 to TRBJ2-7; TRBD2 agrees at 9 bases. There are 16 residues in the CDR3. CDR1 is SGHDT, CDR2 YYEEEE, per germline. Trimming cost V 3 bases and J 5 bases; bases outside gene matches: 12. CDR3 bases: TGTGCCAGCAGCTCCCGCCGACTAGCGGAGCGGGACGAGCAGTACTTC. Protein: CASSSRRLAERDEQYF.

This chain joins TRBV2 and TRBJ1-1; D might be TRBD1 (5 bases). This CDR3 has 13 amino acids. V was shortened by 6 bases and J by 5 bases, with 13 bases between the two germline ends. From germline, CDR1 is SNHLY and CDR2 FYNNEI. As DNA, the CDR3 is TGTGCCAGCAGGGGGGGAATCCGGACTGAAGCTTTCTTT. It codes for CASRGGIRTEAFF. The full variable domain, with the rest looked up from reference TRBV2 and TRBJ1-1, is EPEVTQTPSHQVTQMGQEVILRCVPISNHLYFYWYRQILGQKVEFLVSFYNNEISEKSEIFDDQFSVERPDGSNFTLKIRSTKLEDSAMYFCASRGGIRTEAFFGQGTRLTVV.

The V and J genes are TRBV5-1 and TRBJ2-3; 8 bases fit TRBD2. The CDR3 consists of 18 residues. Losses at the gene ends were 3 bases for V and 5 bases for J; bases not matched to a gene: 17. CDR1 is SGHRS, CDR2 YFSETQ, per germline. The CDR3 protein is CASSSVPRQAGVQDTQYF. The CDR3, as DNA: TGCGCCAGCAGCTCGGTCCCCCGCCAAGCGGGGGTTCAAGATACGCAGTATTTT.

This clonotype was seen only a few times. This chain links TRBV7-9 with TRBJ1-1, with 9 positions matching TRBD1. Germline loops: CDR1 SEHNR, CDR2 FQNEAQ (reference sequence). Trimming at V came to 6 bases and at J to 4 bases, leaving 6 bases not matched to a gene. The length of the CDR3 is 14 residues. The CDR3 loop reads CASSPGTGTTEAFF. In DNA form, the CDR3 reads TGTGCCAGCAGTCCCGGGACAGGGACCACTGAAGCTTTCTTT. Full variable domain (outside the CDR3, taken from reference TRBV7-9 and TRBJ1-1): DTGVSQNPRHKITKRGQNVTFRCDPISEHNRLYWYRQTLGQGPEFLTYFQNEAQLEKSRLLSDRFSAERPKGSFSTLEIQRTEQGDSAMYLCASSPGTGTTEAFFGQGTRLTVV.

This clonotype was seen a handful of times. The chain links TRBV11-2 to TRBJ2-5; maybe TRBD2 (6 bases). CDR3 size: 15 residues. V dropped 4 bases and J dropped 7 bases, with 19 bases sitting between them. Germline lookup yields CDR1 SGHAT and CDR2 FQNNGV. CDR3: CASSSGGTREGTQYF. The CDR3 region has the DNA TGTGCCAGCAGCTCTGGCGGGACCCGGGAAGGGACCCAGTACTTC.

The DNA of the CDR3 is TGTGCCAGCAGGGGGGGCAATACGCAGTATTTT. Translation gives CASRGGNTQYF. The rearrangement uses TRBV28 and TRBJ2-3; either TRBD1 or TRBD2 may fit D (6 bases each). CDR1 is MDHEN and CDR2 is SYDVKM in the germline V gene. The CDR3 has 11 residues. Trimming left V 6 bases short and J 7 bases short, with 8 bases between.

This chain links TRBV7-6 with TRBJ2-5; D is uncertain. Germline CDR1 SGHVS, CDR2 FNYEAQ. This CDR3 is 15 amino acids long. V was pared by 2 bases and J by 2 bases, with 12 bases between. CDR3 DNA: TGTGCCAGCAGCTTACGGGTCGGCAAGCAAGAGACCCAGTACTTC. Translating gives CASSLRVGKQETQYF.

The rearrangement joins TRBV12-3 or TRBV12-4 to TRBJ2-3, with D unresolved. CDR3 length: 10 residues. Trimming took off 6 bases at V and 10 bases at J, with 8 bases between the two ends. CDR3 in DNA: TGTGCCAGCAGGGGAAGTTCGCAGTATTTT. It yields the protein CASRGSSQYF.

The chain couples TRBV5-1 to TRBJ1-6; no definite D call. Germline V gene lookup returns CDR1 SGHRS and CDR2 YFSETQ. The CDR3 is 16 residues long. V was shortened by 4 bases and J by 6 bases, with 17 bases between the two germline ends. The DNA of the CDR3 is TGCGCCAGCAGCCTTCGGACGGACGGTCTTAATTCACCCCTCCACTTT. It codes for CASSLRTDGLNSPLHF.

This clonotype has just a few counts. The gene calls are TRBV6-4 and TRBJ2-5, with D unclear. V lost 4 bases and J 5 bases, leaving 5 bases between the germline ends. CDR3 size: 11 residues. CDR1 and CDR2 from the germline V gene are MRHNA and SNTAGT. In nucleotides, the CDR3 is TGTGCCAGCAGTGGTCTGGAGACCCAGTACTTC. It specifies CASSGLETQYF.

V is TRBV19 and J is TRBJ2-4, with D possibly matching TRBD1 (5 bases). The CDR3 consists of 14 residues. From germline, CDR1 is LNHDA and CDR2 SQIVND (reference sequence). Trimming took 6 bases from V and 9 from J, leaving 18 bases between them. This chain's CDR3 is CASRNQGEESIQYF. The CDR3 DNA reads TGTGCCAGTAGGAACCAGGGTGAGGAGAGCATTCAGTACTTC.

V gene TRBV6-1 combines with J gene TRBJ1-5, with unresolved D. The germline gives CDR1 MNHNS, CDR2 SASEGT. V lost 2 bases and J 6 bases, leaving 14 bases between the germline ends. The CDR3 has 15 amino acids. Here the CDR3 reads CASSELGSRGQPQHF. The CDR3 DNA is TGTGCCAGCAGTGAACTAGGGTCTCGCGGTCAGCCCCAGCATTTT.

The chain has TRBV10-3 and TRBJ2-2; TRBD1 matches at 8 bases. This CDR3 region has 15 residues. The junction had 7 bases not matched to a gene; V was cut back by 6 bases and J by 4 bases. Germline V gene sequence: CDR1 ENHRY, CDR2 SYGVKD. The CDR3 nucleotides read TGTGCCATCAGACCGGGACAGGATCCCACCGGGGAGCTGTTTTTT. As protein: CAIRPGQDPTGELFF.

The sample holds one count of this clonotype. The J gene is TRBJ2-1, the V gene TRBV11-2, with TRBD2 as a possible D gene (5 bases). Germline V gene data show CDR1 as SGHAT and CDR2 as FQNNGV. The germline V and J ends were trimmed by 5 bases and 0 bases, with 17 bases remaining between them. The CDR3 has 17 amino acids. CDR3 protein: CASSDATSPSSYNEQFF. In nucleotides, the CDR3 is TGTGCCAGCAGCGACGCAACTAGTCCCAGCTCCTACAATGAGCAGTTCTTC. The variable domain in full, with the rest retrieved from reference TRBV11-2 and TRBJ2-1, is EAGVAQSPRYKIIEKRQSVAFWCNPISGHATLYWYQQILGQGPKLLIQFQNNGVVDDSQLPKDRFSAERLKGVDSTLKIQPAKLEDSAVYLCASSDATSPSSYNEQFFGPGTRLTVL.

This clonotype was detected only a few times. The chain recombines TRBV2 with TRBJ2-5; D is undetermined. Deletions cut 6 bases from V and 2 bases from J, with 13 bases between. Per the germline V gene, CDR1 is SNHLY and CDR2 is FYNNEI. The CDR3 is 14 residues long. CDR3 protein: CASRVLGIQETQYF. CDR3 nucleotide sequence: TGTGCCAGCAGAGTTCTTGGAATACAAGAGACCCAGTACTTC. The full variable domain, in which reference TRBV2 and TRBJ2-5 provide the parts outside the CDR3, is EPEVTQTPSHQVTQMGQEVILRCVPISNHLYFYWYRQILGQKVEFLVSFYNNEISEKSEIFDDQFSVERPDGSNFTLKIRSTKLEDSAMYFCASRVLGIQETQYFGPGTRLLVL.

On this clonotype: Relative to the germline gene, one junction end is altered; a read error may explain this. J is TRBJ2-6 and V is TRBV7-7; D remains ambiguous. Germline V lookup: CDR1 SSHAT, CDR2 FNYEAQ (reference sequence). The CDR3 runs 14 residues. The CDR3 DNA sequence: TGTGCTAGCAGCCCGGCCCCTGGGGCCAACGTCCTGACTTTC. It is translated as CASSPAPGANVLTF.

J is TRBJ1-5 and V is TRBV12-5; D might be TRBD1 (6 bases). The germline V gene encodes CDR1 LGHNT and CDR2 FRNRAP. The length of the CDR3 is 20 residues. V lost 7 bases, J lost 1 base, and 29 bases lay in between. The CDR3 reads CASAPLMRGAGVTSNQPQHF. CDR3 sequence (DNA): TGTGCTAGTGCCCCCTTGATGAGGGGGGCAGGGGTTACAAGCAATCAGCCCCAGCATTTT. The whole variable domain, filled in from reference TRBV12-5 and TRBJ1-5, reads DARVTQTPRHKVTEMGQEVTMRCQPILGHNTVFWYRQTMMQGLELLAYFRNRAPLDDSGMPKDRFSAEMPDATLATLKIQPSEPRDSAVYFCASAPLMRGAGVTSNQPQHFGDGTRLSIL.

The chain links TRBV18 to TRBJ2-5, with 7 bases fitting TRBD1. Germline values: CDR1 KGHSH, CDR2 LQKENI. This CDR3 has 14 residues. After removal of 6 bases from V and 9 bases from J, the junction contained 13 bases not matched to a gene. The CDR3 DNA sequence: TGTGCCAGCTCCCCAGGGACAGAGTCCTCGGCCCAGTACTTC. It yields the protein CASSPGTESSAQYF. The variable domain in full, with the rest retrieved from reference TRBV18 and TRBJ2-5, is NAGVMQNPRHLVRRRGQEARLRCSPMKGHSHVYWYRQLPEEGLKFMVYLQKENIIDESGMPKERFSAEFPKEGPSILRIQQVVRGDSAAYFCASSPGTESSAQYFGPGTRLLVL.

Only a few counts were recorded for this clonotype. This chain uses TRBV7-9 with TRBJ2-7, with 8 bases identical to TRBD1. With 8 bases clipped from V and 0 bases from J, the junction kept 6 bases outside the gene matches. This CDR3 has 14 residues. Germline V CDR1 and CDR2: SEHNR, FQNEAQ (reference sequence). In nucleotides, the CDR3 is TGTGCCAGCCGTGCAGGGGGCGCCTCCTACGAGCAGTACTTC. It codes for CASRAGGASYEQYF. Filled out from reference TRBV7-9 and TRBJ2-7, the complete variable domain reads DTGVSQNPRHKITKRGQNVTFRCDPISEHNRLYWYRQTLGQGPEFLTYFQNEAQLEKSRLLSDRFSAERPKGSFSTLEIQRTEQGDSAMYLCASRAGGASYEQYFGPGTRLTVT.